This is a list of T cell receptor beta chains from one sample in a study of cytomegalovirus exposure and HLA in healthy donors. The protocol was immunoSEQ multiplex PCR, while the TCRdb copy is restricted to in-frame clones and leaves out a portion. The profile covers roughly 250,000 clones, with around 85% appearing a single time and 0.95% to 1.5% taken by the ten largest. Source material: PBMCs. These receptors were collected from a woman between 25 and 40 years old in good health and CMV-seropositive. Both conserved end residues are part of each CDR3. A D gene is named only where the DNA matches it firmly. Some rows mark clone size as missing; the rest say once, few, many or name a class of expanded clone.

DNA,CDR3,size,J,D,V
TGCGCCAGCAGCTGGGGACTAGCGGGAGAACGCACAGATACGCAGTATTTT,CASSWGLAGERTDTQYF,NA,TRBJ2-3,TRBD2,TRBV5-1
TGTGCCAGCCAGGGGTATAACTATGGCTACACCTTC,CASQGYNYGYTF,NA,TRBJ1-2,NA,TRBV6-6
TGTGCCAGCAGCTTCGTAGACAGGTATGAGCAGTTCTTC,CASSFVDRYEQFF,NA,TRBJ2-1,NA,TRBV7-2
TGCGCCAGCAGCTCTACCCCGGGACAGGGCTCCTACAATGAGCAGTTCTTC,CASSSTPGQGSYNEQFF,NA,TRBJ2-1,TRBD1,TRBV5-1
TGTGCCAGCAGCGTTGGGACAGGGTCTGGAAACACCATATATTTT,CASSVGTGSGNTIYF,NA,TRBJ1-3,TRBD1,TRBV9
TGTGCCAGCAGACAAAGCGGGAGGGCCTCCTACGAGCAGTACTTC,CASRQSGRASYEQYF,NA,TRBJ2-7,TRBD2,TRBV11-2
TGTGCCAGCAGCTTTCCTCGGGTAGTCGCCGGGAACACCGGGGAGCTGTTTTTT,CASSFPRVVAGNTGELFF,NA,TRBJ2-2,NA,TRBV7-9
TGTGCTAGTGGTTTGGTAGGGGGGGCCTATCAAGAGACCCAGTACTTC,CASGLVGGAYQETQYF,NA,TRBJ2-5,NA,TRBV12-5
TGTGCCAGTAGTAAAACATGGACCGAGGGAGAAAAACTGTTTTTT,CASSKTWTEGEKLFF,NA,TRBJ1-4,NA,TRBV19
TGTGCCAGCAGTTACTCGGCAGGTAGCACAGATACGCAGTATTTT,CASSYSAGSTDTQYF,NA,TRBJ2-3,NA,TRBV6-5
TGTGCCAGCAGGGGGGGAGGATACGAGCAGTACTTC,CASRGGGYEQYF,NA,TRBJ2-7,NA,TRBV25-1
TGCGCCAGCAGCCGGACAGGGAGCTCCTACGAGCAGTACTTC,CASSRTGSSYEQYF,NA,TRBJ2-7,TRBD1,TRBV5-1
TGTGCCAGCAGCCCGCTAGCGGGAGTTTACAATGAGCAGTTCTTC,CASSPLAGVYNEQFF,NA,TRBJ2-1,TRBD2,TRBV7-3
TGCGCCAGCAGCATAGCAGATAACTATGGCTACACCTTC,CASSIADNYGYTF,NA,TRBJ1-2,NA,TRBV5-1
TGTGCCAGCAGGTCGTACGGACAGGGACTCAATGAGCAGTTCTTC,CASRSYGQGLNEQFF,NA,TRBJ2-1,TRBD1,TRBV6-1
TGCGCCAGCAGCGTGCGGACAGGCCTCAGCTCCTACAATGAGCAGTTCTTC,CASSVRTGLSSYNEQFF,NA,TRBJ2-1,TRBD1,TRBV5-1
TGCGCCAGCAGCCAAGATCGGGACAGCCACTCTGGAAACACCATATATTTT,CASSQDRDSHSGNTIYF,NA,TRBJ1-3,TRBD1,TRBV4-1
TGTGCCAGCAGCTTAGGACTAGCGGACTTCACAGATACGCAGTATTTT,CASSLGLADFTDTQYF,once,TRBJ2-3,TRBD2,TRBV11-3
TGTGCCAGCAGTTTATATTTTGAGGGAAGGAGGGGCGAGCAGTACTTC,CASSLYFEGRRGEQYF,once,TRBJ2-7,NA,TRBV28
TGCGCCAGCAGCTTGGCTACAGGGGGCTCACTTGGCTATGGCTACACCTTC,CASSLATGGSLGYGYTF,NA,TRBJ1-2,TRBD1,TRBV5-1
TGCGCCAGCAGCCTCGGACTAGCGGCCTACGAGCAGTACTTC,CASSLGLAAYEQYF,NA,TRBJ2-7,TRBD2,TRBV4-1
TGTGCCAGCAGCTTATACACTGGACAGGGGTACGAGCAGTACTTC,CASSLYTGQGYEQYF,NA,TRBJ2-7,TRBD1,TRBV5-4
TGTGCCAGCAGTTACAGGGGGCTTAGTGAAGCTTTCTTT,CASSYRGLSEAFF,NA,TRBJ1-1,TRBD1,TRBV27
TGTGCCAGCAGCCTGGACAGGGGGAACACTGAAGCTTTCTTT,CASSLDRGNTEAFF,NA,TRBJ1-1,TRBD1,TRBV2
TGTGCCAGCGCCTCCCTGCGGGGGGAAGATACGCAGTATTTT,CASASLRGEDTQYF,NA,TRBJ2-3,TRBD2,TRBV27
TGCGCCAGCAGCTTGGACAGGGGTGGAAACACCATATATTTT,CASSLDRGGNTIYF,once,TRBJ1-3,TRBD1,TRBV5-1
TGTGCCAGCAGTTCCGAAACCCGACAGGGAACTAATGAAAAACTGTTTTTT,CASSSETRQGTNEKLFF,once,TRBJ1-4,TRBD1,TRBV28
TGTGCCAGCAGTCCGTGGACAGGGGGTATTAGTAGTAGCAATCAGCCCCAGCATTTT,CASSPWTGGISSSNQPQHF,NA,TRBJ1-5,TRBD1,TRBV2
TGTGCCAGTGGGGGGCCGCTAGCGGAGACCCAAGAGACCCAGTACTTC,CASGGPLAETQETQYF,NA,TRBJ2-5,NA,TRBV7-8
TGTGCCAGCAGCTTAGGAGGGACTAGCGCTTCCTACGAGCAGTACTTC,CASSLGGTSASYEQYF,NA,TRBJ2-7,TRBD2,TRBV11-2
TGTGCCACCAGCAGAGATCCCGGACAGGTAAATAGCAATCAGCCCCAGCATTTT,CATSRDPGQVNSNQPQHF,NA,TRBJ1-5,TRBD1,TRBV15
TGTGCCAGCTATAAGGACAGCTCGAACACCGGGGAGCTGTTTTTT,CASYKDSSNTGELFF,NA,TRBJ2-2,NA,TRBV6-1
TGTGCCAGCCTCAGCGGGGCAAATGAGCAGTTCTTC,CASLSGANEQFF,NA,TRBJ2-1,TRBD2,TRBV2
TGTGCCACCAGCAGAGATAGAAGAGAAAAACTGTTTTTT,CATSRDRREKLFF,NA,TRBJ1-4,NA,TRBV15
TGTGCCAGTAGCCTAGGACTAGCCGGGAGGGCCCCCAATGAGCAGTTCTTC,CASSLGLAGRAPNEQFF,NA,TRBJ2-1,TRBD2,TRBV19
TGCGCCAGCAGCCGTACTGAAGAGACCGGGGAGCTGTTTTTT,CASSRTEETGELFF,NA,TRBJ2-2,NA,TRBV4-1
TGTGCCAGCAGCAAAGCGGGACTCATGGGAGATACGCAGTATTTT,CASSKAGLMGDTQYF,NA,TRBJ2-3,NA,TRBV21-1
TGTGCCAGCAGCTTAGGGGCACAGAGCTCTGGAAACACCATATATTTT,CASSLGAQSSGNTIYF,NA,TRBJ1-3,NA,TRBV7-6
TGTGCCAGCAGTGTGCCGGGGAGGGGAGGTTGGAACACCATATATTTT,CASSVPGRGGWNTIYF,few,TRBJ1-3,NA,TRBV6-6
TGTGCCAGCAGTGGCAAGGGGGCGCCGGCTGAAGCTTTCTTT,CASSGKGAPAEAFF,NA,TRBJ1-1,TRBD1,TRBV2
TGTGCCAGCACCTCGGGGGGGGGTAGCCAGGTTCACAATGAGCAGTTCTTC,CASTSGGGSQVHNEQFF,NA,TRBJ2-1,TRBD2,TRBV5-4
TGTGCCAGCAGTTCCCGACAGGGGACTTACACTGAAGCTTTCTTT,CASSSRQGTYTEAFF,NA,TRBJ1-1,TRBD1,TRBV6-5
TGTGCCAGCAGCATACTACAGGGGGAAGACATTCAGTACTTC,CASSILQGEDIQYF,NA,TRBJ2-4,TRBD1,TRBV7-9
TGTGCCAGCAGCTTAGCGAAGTACAGGGTCGATGAGCAGTTCTTC,CASSLAKYRVDEQFF,NA,TRBJ2-1,NA,TRBV7-9
TGTGCCAGCAGTGATTCGGCGGGGTCAAAACTCTACGAGCAGTACTTC,CASSDSAGSKLYEQYF,NA,TRBJ2-7,NA,TRBV2
TGTGCCAGTAGTTCAACAGGGGGCGAGCAGTACTTC,CASSSTGGEQYF,NA,TRBJ2-7,TRBD1,TRBV19
TGTGCCAGCAGTGGGGGACAGGGACTCGGGGGGTCCCAGCATTTT,CASSGGQGLGGSQHF,NA,TRBJ1-5,TRBD1,TRBV5-5
TGTGCCAGCAACTTCGGAGGGCCCGGATCAGATACGCAGTATTTT,CASNFGGPGSDTQYF,NA,TRBJ2-3,NA,TRBV27
TGTGCCTGGAGTGTCGGGACAGGTGTAAACATTCAGTACTTC,CAWSVGTGVNIQYF,NA,TRBJ2-4,TRBD1,TRBV30
TGTGCCAGCAGCCAAGATGGACAGGGATGGGGTGGCTACACCTTC,CASSQDGQGWGGYTF,NA,TRBJ1-2,TRBD1,TRBV14
TGTGCCACCAGCAAATATTCTAGCGGGAGGGCCTACGAGCAGTACTTC,CATSKYSSGRAYEQYF,NA,TRBJ2-7,TRBD2,TRBV15
TGTGCCAGCAGGAATTGGCTAGCGGGAGTGAATGAGCAGTTCTTC,CASRNWLAGVNEQFF,NA,TRBJ2-1,TRBD2,TRBV6-6
TGCGCCAGCAGTGCAGTGAACTATGGCTACACCTTC,CASSAVNYGYTF,NA,TRBJ1-2,NA,TRBV10-2
TGCGCCAGCAGCTTCATCCCGGACAGCCAAGAGACCCAGTACTTC,CASSFIPDSQETQYF,NA,TRBJ2-5,NA,TRBV5-1
TGTGCCAGCAGCGAACTAGCGGCATCCTACGAGCAGTACTTC,CASSELAASYEQYF,few,TRBJ2-7,TRBD2,TRBV5-6